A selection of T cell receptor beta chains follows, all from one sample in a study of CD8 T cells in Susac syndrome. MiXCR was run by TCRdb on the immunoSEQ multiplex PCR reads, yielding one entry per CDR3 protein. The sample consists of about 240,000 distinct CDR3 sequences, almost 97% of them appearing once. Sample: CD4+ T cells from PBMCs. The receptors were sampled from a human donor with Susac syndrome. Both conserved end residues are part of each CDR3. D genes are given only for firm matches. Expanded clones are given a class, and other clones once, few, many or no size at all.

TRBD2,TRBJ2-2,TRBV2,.,CASSEVRPGGSGELFF,TGTGCCAGCAGTGAGGTCCGACCCGGGGGGTCCGGGGAGCTGTTTTTT
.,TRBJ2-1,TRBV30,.,CAWSIRSVQQFF,TGTGCCTGGAGTATACGGTCCGTTCAGCAGTTCTTC
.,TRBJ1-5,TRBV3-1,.,CASSQSGRSNQPQHF,TGTGCCAGCAGCCAATCAGGGAGGAGCAATCAGCCCCAGCATTTT
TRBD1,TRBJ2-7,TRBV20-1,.,CRAVQGATYEQYF,TGCCGTGCTGTACAGGGGGCCACATACGAGCAGTACTTC
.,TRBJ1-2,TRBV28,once,CASSLRIGWIYGYTF,TGTGCCAGCAGTCTTCGGATTGGATGGATCTATGGCTACACCTTC
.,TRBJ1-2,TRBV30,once,CAWQGYGYTF,TGTGCCTGGCAAGGCTATGGCTACACCTTC
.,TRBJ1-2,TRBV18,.,CASSPRMLEGDYGYTF,TGTGCCAGCTCACCACGCATGTTAGAAGGGGACTATGGCTACACCTTC
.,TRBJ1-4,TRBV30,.,CAWARDGLGRKLFF,TGTGCCTGGGCGAGGGATGGTCTAGGGAGAAAACTGTTTTTT
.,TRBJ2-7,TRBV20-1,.,CSVLIPTGNYEQYF,TGCAGTGTTCTAATCCCAACCGGTAACTACGAGCAGTACTTC
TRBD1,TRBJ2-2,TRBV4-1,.,CASSLQGAYTGELFF,TGCGCCAGCAGCCTACAGGGGGCTTACACCGGGGAGCTGTTTTTT
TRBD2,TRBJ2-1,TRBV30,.,CAWTSGSPPYGQFF,TGTGCCTGGACTAGCGGGAGCCCCCCCTATGGGCAGTTCTTC
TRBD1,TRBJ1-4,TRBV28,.,CASSLSYRGRRETEFF,TGTGCCAGCAGTTTATCCTACAGGGGGCGCCGAGAAACTGAGTTTTTT
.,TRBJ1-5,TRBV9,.,CASSPRGGNQPQHF,TGTGCCAGCAGCCCCCGGGGGGGCAATCAGCCCCAGCATTTT
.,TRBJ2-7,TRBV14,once,CASSHRGTYEQYF,TGTGCCAGCAGCCACAGGGGTACCTACGAGCAGTACTTC
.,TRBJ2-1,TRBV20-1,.,CSATQLAPEQFF,TGCAGTGCTACACAACTAGCCCCGGAGCAGTTCTTC
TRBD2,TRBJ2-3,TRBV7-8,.,CASSPPRAGAFSTQYF,TGTGCCAGCAGCCCCCCCAGGGCGGGAGCCTTTTCTACGCAGTATTTT
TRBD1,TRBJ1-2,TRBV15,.,CATSDLGTGSNYGYTF,TGTGCCACCAGCGACCTTGGGACAGGCTCTAACTATGGCTACACCTTC
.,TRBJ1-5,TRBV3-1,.,CASSQSSAQPQHF,TGTGCCAGCAGCCAAAGTTCTGCTCAGCCCCAGCATTTT
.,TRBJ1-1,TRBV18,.,CASSPRDKIMNTEAFF,TGTGCCAGCTCACCACGGGACAAGATAATGAACACTGAAGCTTTCTTT
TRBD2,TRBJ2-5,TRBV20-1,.,CSPEGSGKQETQYF,TGCAGCCCCGAGGGGAGCGGGAAACAAGAGACCCAGTACTTC
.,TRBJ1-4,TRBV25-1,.,CASSDPVVHEKLFF,TGTGCCAGCAGTGATCCCGTAGTCCATGAAAAACTGTTTTTT
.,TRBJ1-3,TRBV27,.,CASRATGKNTIYF,TGTGCCAGCAGAGCCACAGGGAAAAACACCATATATTTT
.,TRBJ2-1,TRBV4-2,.,CASSQNLAKFF,TGTGCCAGCAGCCAGAACTTAGCCAAGTTCTTC
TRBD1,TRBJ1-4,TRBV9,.,CASSVTGATNEKLFF,TGTGCCAGCAGCGTCACAGGGGCTACTAATGAAAAACTGTTTTTT
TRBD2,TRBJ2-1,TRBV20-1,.,CSARRTSGRTYNEQFF,TGCAGTGCTAGACGGACTAGCGGACGCACCTACAATGAGCAGTTCTTC
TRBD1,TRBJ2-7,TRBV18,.,CASSPRQGNSYEQYF,TGTGCCAGCTCACCACGACAGGGCAACTCCTACGAGCAGTACTTC
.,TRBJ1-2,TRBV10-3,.,CAISAGRNYGYTF,TGTGCCATCAGTGCCGGGAGGAACTATGGCTACACCTTC
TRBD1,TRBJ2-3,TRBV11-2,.,CASSRTGGVADTQYF,TGTGCCAGCAGTCGTACAGGGGGTGTCGCAGATACGCAGTATTTT
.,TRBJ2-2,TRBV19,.,CASSIADYTGELFF,TGTGCCAGTAGTATAGCTGATTACACCGGGGAGCTGTTTTTT
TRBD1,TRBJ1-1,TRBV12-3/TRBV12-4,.,CASSHDRALRTEAFF,TGTGCCAGCAGTCACGACAGGGCCTTGAGGACTGAAGCTTTCTTT
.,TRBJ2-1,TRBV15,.,CATSGLATNEQFF,TGTGCCACCAGCGGGCTAGCGACAAATGAGCAGTTCTTC
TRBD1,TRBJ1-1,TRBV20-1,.,CSAPRQGINTEAFF,TGCAGTGCTCCCCGACAGGGTATAAACACTGAAGCTTTCTTT
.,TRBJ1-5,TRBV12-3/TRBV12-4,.,CASSLGQSNQPQHF,TGTGCCAGCAGTTTGGGGCAGAGCAATCAGCCCCAGCATTTT
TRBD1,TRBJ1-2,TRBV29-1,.,CSVGTTGSNYGYTF,TGCAGCGTGGGGACGACAGGGTCCAACTATGGCTACACCTTC
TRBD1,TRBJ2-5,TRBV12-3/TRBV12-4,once,CASRTTGVETQYF,TGTGCCAGCAGGACAACAGGGGTAGAGACCCAGTACTTC
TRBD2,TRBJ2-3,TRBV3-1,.,CASSQDPTSGTDTQYF,TGTGCCAGCAGCCAAGATCCAACTAGCGGGACAGATACGCAGTATTTT